This TCR beta chain was recovered during a study of blood T cell repertoires in COVID-19 (dated by TCRdb to about 2020). As for the study more broadly: Samples covering the acute and convalescent phases of COVID-19 were provided by collaborators in the United States, Italy and Spain. A freely available public database, intended as a resource for researchers studying the immune response to SARS-CoV-2, is where the repertoires were released. Deeply sampled blood TCRbeta repertoires from subjects exposed to, actively infected with, or recovered from COVID-19 were included in the dataset. Sample metadata almost always included a de-identified subject ID, COVID-19 status, age in years and sex. Samples came from the ongoing ImmuneRACE study (first 160 participants) plus 1,254 subjects from 6 global collaborators. The material from the prospective study consisted of cDNA or gDNA derived from T cells, B-cell-depleted T cells, or PBMCs. Where available, HLA class I and class II types were obtained from metadata supplied by the sample provider rather than from assay-based typing. General conclusions and limits of the study: Clinical and demographic metadata were provided uncurated, with the amount varying by source and participant.

TCRbeta CDR3 regions were amplified from genomic DNA by means of the immunoSEQ Assay, a bias-controlled multiplex PCR. Concerning the study's data processing: The number of nucleated cells in each sample was estimated by amplification of reference gene primers within the assay. To quantify the absolute abundance of each unique TCRbeta CDR3 rearrangement, sequence reads were collapsed and filtered. For each sample, productive Simpson clonality was calculated by taking the square root of Simpson's diversity index across productive rearrangements. As stored in TCRdb, this immuneACCESS dataset retains in-frame rearrangements with V and J assigned. A fraction of the clones does not appear; measured against another copy, unresolved V genes explain less than half of the discrepancy, and the remainder lacks a known reason. Clone size and V and J calls were adopted from that table, with D and trimming inferred from the DNA. In all, the sample holds approximately 180,000 clones, and around 87% of those were seen once. The ten largest clones add up to around 12% of the sample.

At one collaborating source in Seattle, patients were enrolled during active infection and were followed longitudinally through the course of disease. The collaborating institutions used their own protocols to collect whole blood in K2EDTA tubes. For TCRbeta analysis, collaborators shipped samples as frozen whole blood, isolated PBMCs, or DNA extracted from either of those sample types. In regard to this clone: The antigen it recognizes is unknown. No clone much larger than this one lies a single base away; base qualities are absent.

CDR1 and CDR2, looked up from the germline V gene, are SGHAT and FQNNGV. The cysteine opens and the phenylalanine closes a CDR3 of 14 amino acids. Just the 42-base CDR3 DNA is kept, in frame starting at base 1. V and J are trimmed by 3 bases and 4 bases, and the gene matches miss 3 bases of the junction. The receptor was isolated from a woman between 65 and 79 years old with COVID-19, enrolled during active disease. Sequencing input: peripheral blood. Rearrangement joined TRBV11-2 to TRBJ2-5, and 9 junctional nucleotides match TRBD2. The DNA sequence is as follows: TGTGCCAGCAGCTTCAATAGCGGGAGAGAGACCCAGTACTTC. This gives the protein CASSFNSGRETQYF.